This TCR beta chain emerged from a study of control samples from healthy donors and cancer patients. The protocol was immunoSEQ multiplex PCR, while the TCRdb copy is restricted to in-frame clones and leaves out a portion. The sample holds 30,000 or so clones, roughly 94% seen once. J gave up 4 bases and V 3 bases, and 13 bases lay outside the gene matches. This CDR3 region has 18 residues. Germline CDR1 LNHDA, CDR2 SQIVND (reference sequence). J is TRBJ2-2 and V is TRBV19; 8 bases are a match to TRBD1. The sequenced sample was blood. This TCR was sampled from a man in his sixties in good health. As DNA, the CDR3 is TGTGCCAGTAGTATGAGGCTCGGACAGGGAGAAACCACCGGGGAGCTGTTTTTT. Protein: CASSMRLGQGETTGELFF.